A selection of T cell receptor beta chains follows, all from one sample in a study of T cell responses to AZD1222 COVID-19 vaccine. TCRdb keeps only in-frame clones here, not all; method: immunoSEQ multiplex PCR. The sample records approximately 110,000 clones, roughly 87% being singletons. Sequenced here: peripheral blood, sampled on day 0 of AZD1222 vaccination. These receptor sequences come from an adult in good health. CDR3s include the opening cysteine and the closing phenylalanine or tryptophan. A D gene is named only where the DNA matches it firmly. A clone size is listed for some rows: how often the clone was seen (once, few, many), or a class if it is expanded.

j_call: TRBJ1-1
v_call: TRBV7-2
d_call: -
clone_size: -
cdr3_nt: TGTGCCAGCAGCTCTTGGATTGAAGCTTTCTTT
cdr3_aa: CASSSWIEAFF

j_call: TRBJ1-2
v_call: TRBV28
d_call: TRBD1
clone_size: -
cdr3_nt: TGTGCCAGCAGCCTACTCGACAGGGAGAATGGCTACACCTTC
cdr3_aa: CASSLLDRENGYTF

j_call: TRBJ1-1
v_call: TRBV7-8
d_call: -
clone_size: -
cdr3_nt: TGTGCCAGCAGCCGGACAGTCGCGAACACTGAAGCTTTCTTT
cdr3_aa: CASSRTVANTEAFF

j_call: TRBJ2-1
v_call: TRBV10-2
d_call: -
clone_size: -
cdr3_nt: TGCGCCAGCAGATCGGGTCAAACCCTTAGCTCCTACAATGAGCAGTTCTTC
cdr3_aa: CASRSGQTLSSYNEQFF

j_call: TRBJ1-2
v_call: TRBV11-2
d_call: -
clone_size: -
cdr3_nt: TGTGCCAGCAGCTTAGAGGCCAGTTTGAACTATGGCTACACCTTC
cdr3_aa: CASSLEASLNYGYTF

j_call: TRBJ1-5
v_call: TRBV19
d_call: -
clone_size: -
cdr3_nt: TGTGCCAGTACCCAGGGGCTTGGCAATCAGCCCCAGCATTTT
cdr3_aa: CASTQGLGNQPQHF

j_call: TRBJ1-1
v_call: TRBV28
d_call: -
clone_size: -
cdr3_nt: TGTGCCAGCAGTTTAAAGGGGCGGACTGAAGCTTTCTTT
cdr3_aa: CASSLKGRTEAFF

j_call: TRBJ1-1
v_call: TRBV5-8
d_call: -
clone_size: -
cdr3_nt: TGTGCCAGCAGCTTGCGGGGGGCCGGGGACACTGAAGCTTTCTTT
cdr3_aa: CASSLRGAGDTEAFF

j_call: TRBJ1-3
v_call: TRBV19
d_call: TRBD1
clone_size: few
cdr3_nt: TGTGCCAGTGACGGGACAGGGGGCGGCGGAAACACCATATATTTT
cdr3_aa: CASDGTGGGGNTIYF

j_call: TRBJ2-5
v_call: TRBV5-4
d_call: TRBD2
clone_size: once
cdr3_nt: TGTGCCAGCAGCTTGCAACTAGCGGGCGGAGAGACCCAGTACTTC
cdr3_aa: CASSLQLAGGETQYF

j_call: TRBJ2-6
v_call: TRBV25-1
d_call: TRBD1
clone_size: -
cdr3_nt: TGTGCCAGCAGTGTTCCGGGACAGGCAAGCTCTGGGGCCAACGTCCTGACTTTC
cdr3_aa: CASSVPGQASSGANVLTF

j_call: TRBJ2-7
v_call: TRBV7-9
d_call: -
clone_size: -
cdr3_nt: TGTGCCAGCAGCCGTACAGGGATCGAGCAGTACTTC
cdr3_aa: CASSRTGIEQYF

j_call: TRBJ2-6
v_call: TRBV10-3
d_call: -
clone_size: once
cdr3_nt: TGTGCCATCAGTGAGCAACCCGTGGGGACAACAAACGCACGGGGCCTGACTTTC
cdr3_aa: CAISEQPVGTTNARGLTF

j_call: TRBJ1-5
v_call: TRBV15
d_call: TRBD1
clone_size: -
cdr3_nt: TGTGCCACCAGCAGACCCCCCGGGACAGGGGCCCCTTTCTTCTTACAGCCCCAGCATTTT
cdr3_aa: CATSRPPGTGAPFFLQPQHF

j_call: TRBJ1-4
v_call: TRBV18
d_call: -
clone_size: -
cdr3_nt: TGTGCCAGCTCACCAGGTACAACTAATGAAAAACTGTTTTTT
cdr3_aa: CASSPGTTNEKLFF

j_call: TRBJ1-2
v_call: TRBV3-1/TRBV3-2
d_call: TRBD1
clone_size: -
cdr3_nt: TGTGCCAGCAGCCAAGGTGTAGGGGGCTTCGGCTACACCTTC
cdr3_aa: CASSQGVGGFGYTF

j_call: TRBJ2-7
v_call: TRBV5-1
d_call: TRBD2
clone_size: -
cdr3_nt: TGCGCCAGCAGCTTTGGCGGGACTAGCGGGGGCGCCTCCGAGCAGTACTTC
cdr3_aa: CASSFGGTSGGASEQYF

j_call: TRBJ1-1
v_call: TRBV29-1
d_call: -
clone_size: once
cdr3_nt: TGCAGCGTTGGTTTAGGAACTGAAGCTTTCTTT
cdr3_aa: CSVGLGTEAFF

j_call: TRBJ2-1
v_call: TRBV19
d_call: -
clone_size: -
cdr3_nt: TGTGCCAGTAGTCGAGTTCAGGGCGATGAGCAGTTCTTC
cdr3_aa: CASSRVQGDEQFF

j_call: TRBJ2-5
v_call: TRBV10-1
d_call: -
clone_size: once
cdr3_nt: TGCGCCAGCAGTGATGAGGGCGGAGAGACCCAGTACTTC
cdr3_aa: CASSDEGGETQYF

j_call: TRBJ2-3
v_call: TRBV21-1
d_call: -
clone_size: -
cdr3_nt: TGTGCCAGCAGCACCCGTTTAGATACGCAGTATTTT
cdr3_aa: CASSTRLDTQYF

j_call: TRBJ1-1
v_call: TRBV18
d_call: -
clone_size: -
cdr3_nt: TGTGCCAGCTCACCACCGAATTGGCAGGCCAGATTCTTT
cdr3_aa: CASSPPNWQARFF

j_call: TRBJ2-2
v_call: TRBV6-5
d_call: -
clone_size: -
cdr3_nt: TGTGCCAGCAGGATAAGGACCGGGGAGCTGTTTTTT
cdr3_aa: CASRIRTGELFF

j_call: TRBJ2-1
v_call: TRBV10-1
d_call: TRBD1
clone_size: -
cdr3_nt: TGCGCCAGCAGTGAGTCACTTGTTGAGATTCCAGACAGGGGATTACATGAGCAGTTCTTC
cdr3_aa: CASSESLVEIPDRGLHEQFF

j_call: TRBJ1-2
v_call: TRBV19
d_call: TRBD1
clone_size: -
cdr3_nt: TGTGCCAGCAGAGAAAGGGGGCGCGGTGGCTACACCTTC
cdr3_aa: CASRERGRGGYTF

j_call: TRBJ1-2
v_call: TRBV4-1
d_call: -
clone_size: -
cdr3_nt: TGCGCCAGCAGCCAGCAGACAAGTAACTATGGCTACACCTTC
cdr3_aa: CASSQQTSNYGYTF

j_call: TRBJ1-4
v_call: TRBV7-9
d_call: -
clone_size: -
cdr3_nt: TGTGCCAGCAGCTTAGTGGGAAGTACTAATGAAAAACTGTTTTTT
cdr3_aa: CASSLVGSTNEKLFF

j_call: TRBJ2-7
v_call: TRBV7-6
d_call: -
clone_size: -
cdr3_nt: TGTGCCAGCAGCCGGGACGGGGACGAGCAGTACTTC
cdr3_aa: CASSRDGDEQYF

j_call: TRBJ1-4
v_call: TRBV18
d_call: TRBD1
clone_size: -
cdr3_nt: TGTGCCAGCTCACCACTGGGACAGATAGCAACTAATGAAAAACTGTTTTTT
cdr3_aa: CASSPLGQIATNEKLFF

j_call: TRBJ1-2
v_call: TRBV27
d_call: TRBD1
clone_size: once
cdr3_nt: TGTGCCAGCAGCCTCGGGACAGGGCTCTATGGCTACACCTTC
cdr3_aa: CASSLGTGLYGYTF

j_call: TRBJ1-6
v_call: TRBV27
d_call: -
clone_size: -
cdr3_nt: TGTGCCAGCAGTTCAGGCTCCTATAATTCACCCCTCCACTTT
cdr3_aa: CASSSGSYNSPLHF

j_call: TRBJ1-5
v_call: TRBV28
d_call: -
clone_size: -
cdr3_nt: TGTGCCAGCAGTACCCCGTGGGGACCCAATCAGCCCCAGCATTTT
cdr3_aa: CASSTPWGPNQPQHF

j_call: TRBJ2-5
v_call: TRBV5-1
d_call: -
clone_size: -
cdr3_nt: TGCGCCAGCAGCTTGTTAGGGGTGCAGACCCAGTACTTC
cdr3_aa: CASSLLGVQTQYF

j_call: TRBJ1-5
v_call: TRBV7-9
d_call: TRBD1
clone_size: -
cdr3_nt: TGTGCCAGCAGCCGAACAGGGGTCGGCAATCAGCCCCAGCATTTT
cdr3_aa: CASSRTGVGNQPQHF

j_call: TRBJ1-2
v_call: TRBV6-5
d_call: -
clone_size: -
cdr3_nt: TGTGCCAGCACCAAGATTAACTATGGCTACACCTTC
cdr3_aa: CASTKINYGYTF

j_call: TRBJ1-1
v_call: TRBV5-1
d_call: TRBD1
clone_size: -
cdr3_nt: TGCGCCAGCAGCATCCTACCAACCGGACAGGGGAACACTGAAGCTTTCTTT
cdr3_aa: CASSILPTGQGNTEAFF

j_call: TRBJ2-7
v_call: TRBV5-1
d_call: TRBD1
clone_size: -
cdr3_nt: TGCGCCAGCAGCCCACCCGGGACAGGGGGCTACGAGCAGTACTTC
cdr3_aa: CASSPPGTGGYEQYF

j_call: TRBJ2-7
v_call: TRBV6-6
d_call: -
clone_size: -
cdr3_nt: TGTGCCAGCGGTCCGGGGGACGAGCAGTACTTC
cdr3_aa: CASGPGDEQYF

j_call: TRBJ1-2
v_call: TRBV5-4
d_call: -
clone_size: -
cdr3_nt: TGTGCCAGCAGCTTGGAAGGGTTTGGCTACACCTTC
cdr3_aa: CASSLEGFGYTF

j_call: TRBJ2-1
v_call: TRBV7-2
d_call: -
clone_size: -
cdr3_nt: TGTGCCAGCAGCTTAGTAGCCCAAGCCAGTGAGCAGTTCTTC
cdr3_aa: CASSLVAQASEQFF

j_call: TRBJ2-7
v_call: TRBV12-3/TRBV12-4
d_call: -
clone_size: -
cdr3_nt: TGTGCCAGCAGTCCAATGGGGGTGAGGGGCTGGGTTTTC
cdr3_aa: CASSPMGVRGWVF

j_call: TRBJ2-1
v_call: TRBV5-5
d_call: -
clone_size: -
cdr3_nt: TGTGCCAGCAGCTCCCCGGGCGGGGCTGCCTACAATGAGCAGTTCTTC
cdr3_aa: CASSSPGGAAYNEQFF

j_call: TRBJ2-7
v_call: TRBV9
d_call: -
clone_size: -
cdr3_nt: TGTGCCAGCAGCGTAGATGATACCTACGAGCAGTACTTC
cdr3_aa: CASSVDDTYEQYF

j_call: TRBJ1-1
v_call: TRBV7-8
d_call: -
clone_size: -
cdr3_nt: TGTGCCAGCAGCTTACAGGGAGGGGGCACTGAAGCTTTCTTT
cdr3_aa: CASSLQGGGTEAFF

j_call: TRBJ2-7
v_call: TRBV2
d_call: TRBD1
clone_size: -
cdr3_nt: TGTGCCAGCAGACGACAGGGGAGCTCCTACGAGCAGTACTTC
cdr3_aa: CASRRQGSSYEQYF

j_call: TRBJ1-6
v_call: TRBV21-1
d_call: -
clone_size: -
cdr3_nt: TGTGCCAGCAGCAAAAAAAGAGGACGACTAGTGAGCTCCTATAATTCACCCCTCCACTTT
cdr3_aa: CASSKKRGRLVSSYNSPLHF

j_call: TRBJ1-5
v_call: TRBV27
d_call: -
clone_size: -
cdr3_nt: TGTGCCAGCAGTTTATCCCCATTGGGTGCGGGTCAGCCCCAGCATTTT
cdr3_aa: CASSLSPLGAGQPQHF

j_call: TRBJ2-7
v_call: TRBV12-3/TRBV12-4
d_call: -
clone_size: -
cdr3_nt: TGTGCCAGCAGTTCCCTATACGAGCAGTACTTC
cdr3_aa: CASSSLYEQYF